This is a list of T cell receptor beta chains from one sample in a study of T cells in Graves' hyperthyroidism and ophthalmopathy. TCRdb re-called the multiplex PCR reads with MiXCR, one entry per CDR3 protein. The table has some 690,000 distinct CDR3 sequences, 17% seen once. The sample comprised blood. The source of these receptors is a man aged 50-59 years with Graves' hyperthyroidism. CDR3s include the opening cysteine and the closing phenylalanine or tryptophan. A clone size is listed for some rows: how often the clone was seen (once, few, many), or a class if it is expanded.

TRBV7-3	.	TRBJ2-4	CASSLAPGLAGNRGKNNQYF
TRBV18	many	TRBJ2-3	CASSPSRDIGTDTQYF
TRBV12-3/TRBV12-4	many	TRBJ1-2	CASSPRTPLGGYTF
TRBV19	.	TRBJ2-7	CASSIGTSLNEQYF
TRBV28	many	TRBJ2-7	CASSLLLAGAQQYF
TRBV7-9	.	TRBJ2-1	CASSRLLAGDHNEQFF
TRBV24-1	many	TRBJ2-7	CATSDPGTGRSYEQYF
TRBV28	.	TRBJ1-3	CASRAGQKNSGNTIYF
TRBV12-3/TRBV12-4	many	TRBJ2-7	CASSFALAVYEQYF
TRBV30	many	TRBJ2-7	CAWSGTGVVWGQYF
TRBV12-3/TRBV12-4	.	TRBJ1-2	CASSRNYREGYTF
TRBV5-1	few	TRBJ2-1	CASSLKTSEGEQFF
TRBV6-2/TRBV6-3	.	TRBJ2-1	CATVVFSGLGSYNEQFF
TRBV13	once	TRBJ1-6	CASSFRDTYNSPLHF
TRBV12-3/TRBV12-4	many	TRBJ2-3	CASSSPNLRRSTDTQYF
TRBV6-2/TRBV6-3	.	TRBJ1-3	CATIPEGRSRNTIYF
TRBV7-9	many	TRBJ2-7	CASSPRDSYYEQYF
TRBV7-2	.	TRBJ1-5	CASSLGTAAGNQPQHF
TRBV28	many	TRBJ2-1	CASSFPGAGYNEQFF
TRBV9	.	TRBJ1-6	CASSARGQNNSPLHF
TRBV6-1	many	TRBJ1-1	CASKILRAKAMNTEAFF
TRBV3-1	few	TRBJ1-1	CASSPTGFTTEAFF
TRBV29-1	few	TRBJ1-1	CSVEAGVWTEAFF
TRBV6-2/TRBV6-3	.	TRBJ2-3	CASIPSGRMDTQYF
TRBV5-1	many	TRBJ2-5	CASSGQGMVIGEETQYF
TRBV19	many	TRBJ1-1	CASGGTKGALNTEAFF
TRBV10-1	.	TRBJ2-1	CASSESRAGRTDEQFF
TRBV28	many	TRBJ1-4	CASSFFWNGKLFF
TRBV20-1	few	TRBJ2-7	CSAATESDHHFYYEQYF
TRBV30	.	TRBJ2-1	CALGLAGDNEQFF
TRBV24-1	many	TRBJ1-5	CATSAGGQGHQPQHF
TRBV28	many	TRBJ1-5	CATIPGQGGNQPQHF
TRBV27	many	TRBJ1-6	CASSLDGVTYNSPLHF
TRBV19	.	TRBJ1-2	CASSPTPGGYGYTF
TRBV7-2	few	TRBJ2-5	CASSSTANGEETQYF
TRBV7-8	many	TRBJ2-7	CASSLSGTGGYEQYF
TRBV28	.	TRBJ1-4	CASSFDENEKLFF
TRBV11-3	many	TRBJ2-7	CASSSEGGYEQYF
TRBV7-2	many	TRBJ2-7	CASSLRGWEQYF
TRBV7-2	many	TRBJ1-1	CASSLVGREGDTEAFF
TRBV20-1	many	TRBJ2-7	CSASRGLAGIYEQYF
TRBV18	.	TRBJ1-1	CASSPWTGPNTEAFF
TRBV11-2	many	TRBJ2-7	CASSRGPGGAFWFYEQYF
TRBV12-3/TRBV12-4	many	TRBJ1-1	CASSFLGSNTEAFF
TRBV24-1	many	TRBJ2-1	CATSDLSGADRGDYNEQFF
TRBV20-1	few	TRBJ1-5	CSARPRDRGFGQPQHF
TRBV19	.	TRBJ2-3	CASSSRTAGDPDTQYF
TRBV24-1	few	TRBJ2-1	CATSDAGGVFDEQFF
TRBV10-3	.	TRBJ2-7	CAITTDRRGMDEQYF
TRBV30	many	TRBJ2-1	CAWTDGRVEQFF
TRBV15	few	TRBJ2-2	CATSTLTSANTGELFF
TRBV4-3	.	TRBJ1-1	CASSQMRNTEAFF
TRBV5-1	few	TRBJ2-7	CASSLVLAGGPGFGEQYF
TRBV5-6	few	TRBJ1-5	CASSTTQGDNQPQHF
TRBV30	many	TRBJ1-5	CAWSVRGGSQPQHF